The subject of this entry is one T cell receptor beta chain. The junction departs from germline at one end; a sequencing error may be responsible. This sample is drawn from a study of CD8+CD57+ T cells in acquired aplastic anemia. CDR1 is SQVTM, CDR2 ANQGSEA, per germline. The CDR3 consists of 12 residues. Profiles of TCR beta VDJ and CDR3 were generated from a genomic DNA template. TCRdb re-called the reads with MiXCR, one entry per CDR3 protein. The table records around 500,000 distinct CDR3 sequences, more than 25% of them present only once. For sequencing, patients were chosen who had shown expansion of CD8+CD57+ cells by flow cytometry.

The material sequenced was sorted CD4+, CD8+, or CD8+CD57+ T cells (not recorded which) from PBMCs. The chain employs TRBV29-1 and TRBJ1-1; TRBD1 aligns across 9 bases. The TCR comes from a human donor with aplastic anemia. The CDR3 DNA is TGCAGCGTGAGGGGACAGGGCACTGAAGCTTCCTTT. Translation gives CSVRGQGTEASF.